This T cell receptor (beta chain) is from a study of PD-1 and CTLA-4 blockade in melanoma. Sequencing was performed with immunoSEQ multiplex PCR; in TCRdb, only in-frame clones are kept and a portion is missing. The repertoire has around 32,000 clones, around 90% of them found once; the top ten carry about 8.1%. There are 16 residues in the CDR3. The V gene's germline CDR1 is GTSNPN and CDR2 SVGIG (reference sequence). V was pared by 2 bases and J by 2 bases, with 8 bases of the junction left unmatched. This clone was counted a single time. The sample in question was CD8+ T cells from peripheral blood, obtained before anti-PD-1 treatment. This chain joins TRBV30 and TRBJ1-3, with 8 bases that match TRBD1. This TCR was recovered from a human donor with melanoma. In DNA form, the CDR3 reads TGTGCCTGGAGTACAGGGGGGGCAGGGACTGGAAACACCATATATTTT. The encoded protein is CAWSTGGAGTGNTIYF.